In its sample, the clone carrying this TCR beta chain was seen many times. In the study's own analysis: The assay estimated nucleated cells by amplifying reference gene primers. Sequencing used immunoSEQ multiplex PCR; TCRdb keeps in-frame clones, though not all of them. The V and J calls and clone size are taken from that table; D and trimming were inferred from the DNA. The data hold over 100,000 clones, with roughly 69% observed a single time. These data originate in a study of blood T cell repertoires in COVID-19. Study-level background: Donors in the United States, Italy and Spain gave samples during acute or convalescent COVID-19. Nucleic acid was either cDNA or gDNA, and it came from T cells, B-cell-depleted T cells, or PBMCs.

Looked up from germline, CDR1 is SQVTM and CDR2 is ANQGSEA. V was cut by 8 bases and J by 10 bases, with 23 bases left in between. The CDR3 has 13 amino acids. Source material: peripheral blood. V is TRBV29-1 and J is TRBJ1-1; perhaps TRBD1 as D (5 bases). This receptor was identified in a woman aged 70-85 years with acute or convalescent COVID-19. The CDR3 spells CSSESTGLVSAFF. The CDR3, as DNA: TGCAGCAGTGAGAGTACAGGCCTAGTCTCAGCTTTCTTT.